Here is one T cell receptor (beta chain) with its context. The antigen is unknown. The starting material, 10 ml of fresh peripheral blood, provided the PBMCs. These data are taken from a study of Graves' ophthalmopathy and Graves' hyperthyroidism. Study-level results: Classification of ophthalmopathy versus stable hyperthyroidism by a 13-signature model yielded about 90% sensitivity and 75% to 84% specificity.

RNA transcripts were the source from which TCR beta CDR3 regions were amplified. Investigators did first-round RT-PCR with HTBI primers, then second-round multiplex PCR. TCRdb reanalysed the multiplex PCR reads using MiXCR and keeps one entry per CDR3 protein. Here the sample spans about 640,000 distinct CDR3 sequences, more than 40% being singletons. The CDR3 has 17 residues. The germline V and J ends were trimmed by 0 bases and 0 bases, with 10 bases remaining between them. The germline gives CDR1 SGHNT, CDR2 YYREEE (reference sequence). The V and J genes are TRBV5-4 and TRBJ2-6, with a possible D match to TRBD2 (6 bases). The TCR comes from an adult man with Graves' ophthalmopathy. The material sequenced was peripheral blood. CDR3 sequence: CASSLVGSHSGANVLTF. CDR3 bases: TGTGCCAGCAGCTTGGTCGGGAGCCACTCTGGGGCCAACGTCCTGACTTTC.